Listed below are T cell receptor beta chains from one sample, sequenced in a study of OX40 agonist ivuxolimab in advanced cancers. Method: immunoSEQ multiplex PCR; TCRdb's copy keeps in-frame clones and lacks some. This sample carries around 62,000 clones, more than 65% of them seen once, and the ten largest clones take about 5%. The sequenced sample was CD4+ or CD8+ T cells sorted from blood, obtained in a trial of the OX40 agonist ivuxolimab. Receptors were obtained from an adult with an advanced solid tumor such as melanoma, head and neck, liver or kidney cancer. Both conserved end residues are trimmed from each CDR3. Fields, in order: CDR3 protein, V gene, clone size. Part of the rows lack a size; the others show once, few, many or a class for expanded clones.

CDR3 protein: ASSLDTRGNTQY; V gene: TRBV11-2; clone size: NA
CDR3 protein: ASRDIKGGITDTQY; V gene: TRBV7-9; clone size: NA
CDR3 protein: ASSLAGEARNTIY; V gene: TRBV11-2; clone size: NA
CDR3 protein: ASSEGGGNQPQH; V gene: TRBV6-4; clone size: NA
CDR3 protein: ASSFLADSSTDTQY; V gene: TRBV27; clone size: NA
CDR3 protein: ASSPSPQTNQPQH; V gene: TRBV18; clone size: NA
CDR3 protein: ASSLGAGYSEAF; V gene: TRBV7-8; clone size: NA
CDR3 protein: ASQGYLNYGYT; V gene: TRBV6-5; clone size: NA
CDR3 protein: ASSLSQRGAEAF; V gene: TRBV7-9; clone size: NA
CDR3 protein: ASSLFGAAAYGYT; V gene: TRBV13; clone size: NA
CDR3 protein: ASSRDRVAEQY; V gene: TRBV19; clone size: once
CDR3 protein: ATSRGGSAGTNQPQH; V gene: TRBV15; clone size: few
CDR3 protein: AWSVGPRGGAGELF; V gene: TRBV30; clone size: NA
CDR3 protein: ASSSANSPLH; V gene: TRBV5-1; clone size: NA
CDR3 protein: ASSEEGQTFGNTIY; V gene: TRBV2; clone size: NA
CDR3 protein: ASRDPGQGIITNEKLF; V gene: TRBV19; clone size: NA
CDR3 protein: ASSLGATNEKLF; V gene: TRBV18; clone size: NA
CDR3 protein: ASSFDRGQPQH; V gene: TRBV10-2; clone size: once
CDR3 protein: ATSRAQGSGSPLH; V gene: TRBV15; clone size: NA
CDR3 protein: ASSFRQRGETQY; V gene: TRBV27; clone size: NA
CDR3 protein: ASSLDQGAGELF; V gene: TRBV11-2; clone size: NA
CDR3 protein: ASTLAGARGYT; V gene: TRBV7-9; clone size: NA
CDR3 protein: ASRNSGPSSYEQY; V gene: TRBV27; clone size: NA
CDR3 protein: ASSLNSEKGGEAF; V gene: TRBV7-2; clone size: NA
CDR3 protein: ASSSPLTGTYEQY; V gene: TRBV7-9; clone size: NA
CDR3 protein: ASSDSYGRTGYT; V gene: TRBV6-4; clone size: NA
CDR3 protein: ASTERGGPEGTQY; V gene: TRBV2; clone size: NA
CDR3 protein: ASSYSGTGGEKLF; V gene: TRBV6-5; clone size: NA
CDR3 protein: ASSLFGSPYEQY; V gene: TRBV7-9; clone size: NA
CDR3 protein: ASSEALWRIQETQY; V gene: TRBV6-1; clone size: NA
CDR3 protein: ASSVPGQGNTEAF; V gene: TRBV9; clone size: NA
CDR3 protein: ARSLEEGVNTEAF; V gene: TRBV5-3; clone size: NA
CDR3 protein: ASSLGPGGVELF; V gene: TRBV7-2; clone size: NA
CDR3 protein: ASSLEPPGTASGANVLT; V gene: TRBV7-2; clone size: NA
CDR3 protein: ASSRRTNTEAF; V gene: TRBV6-4; clone size: NA
CDR3 protein: ASSIGPGETQY; V gene: TRBV19; clone size: NA
CDR3 protein: ASSLFYSSSGNTIY; V gene: TRBV5-6; clone size: NA
CDR3 protein: ASSLVTGTTTDTQY; V gene: TRBV27; clone size: NA
CDR3 protein: ASSIDRKGVLSSGANVLT; V gene: TRBV19; clone size: NA
CDR3 protein: ASTATSGFTDTQY; V gene: TRBV28; clone size: few
CDR3 protein: ASSRPGQGQEKLF; V gene: TRBV21-1; clone size: once
CDR3 protein: ASSPTGPYGYT; V gene: TRBV11-2; clone size: NA
CDR3 protein: ASSLAGTTGNTIY; V gene: TRBV28; clone size: NA
CDR3 protein: ASSYRLAGGTGELF; V gene: TRBV5-1; clone size: NA